A single sample gave rise to the 20 T cell receptor beta chains below, sequenced in a study of T cell responses to AZD1222 COVID-19 vaccine. The method was immunoSEQ multiplex PCR; TCRdb's version includes in-frame clones alone and lacks a portion of them. In the table there are under 150,000 clones, 90% of which are singletons. This specimen consisted of peripheral blood, obtained on day 0 of AZD1222 vaccination. These receptors all stem from an adult in good health.

V and J are TRBV11-1 and TRBJ2-3; D is ambiguous. V lost 5 bases and J lost 6, with 12 bases in between. The CDR3 length is 13 residues. Per germline, CDR1 SGHAT and CDR2 FQDESV (reference sequence). The DNA for the CDR3 is TGTGCCAGCAGCATCGGGCCAATGGATACGCAGTATTTT. Translated: CASSIGPMDTQYF. The complete variable domain, with remaining parts taken from reference TRBV11-1 and TRBJ2-3, reads EAEVAQSPRYKITEKSQAVAFWCDPISGHATLYWYRQILGQGPELLVQFQDESVVDDSQLPKDRFSAERLKGVDSTLKIQPAELGDSAMYLCASSIGPMDTQYFGPGTRLTVL.

In regard to this clone: The same CDR3 also results from other DNA sequences found in this sample. The V and J genes are TRBV7-3 and TRBJ1-2; 9 nucleotides match TRBD1. Trimming cost V 3 bases and J 4 bases; bases outside gene matches: 0. Germline lookup yields CDR1 SGHTA and CDR2 FQGTGA. CDR3 length: 13 amino acids. The CDR3 spells CASSLTGGYGYTF. CDR3 in DNA: TGTGCCAGCAGCTTGACAGGGGGCTATGGCTACACCTTC.

J is TRBJ1-2 and V is TRBV6-1, with D perhaps matching TRBD1 (5 bases). The CDR3 runs 14 residues. V was clipped by 3 bases and J by 5 bases, with 13 bases between them. Germline V gene lookup returns CDR1 MNHNS and CDR2 SASEGT. Here the CDR3 reads CASSEAGRIYGYTF. CDR3 in DNA: TGTGCCAGCAGTGAGGCAGGGAGAATTTATGGCTACACCTTC.

The chain joins TRBV15 to TRBJ1-5, with D unresolved. The CDR3 runs 15 residues. CDR1 is LNHNV, CDR2 YYDKDF, per germline (reference sequence). V was shortened by 0 bases and J by 7 bases, with 13 bases between the two germline ends. The CDR3 here is CATSRDGSSGQPQHF. In DNA, the CDR3 is TGTGCCACCAGCAGAGATGGAAGCTCCGGCCAGCCCCAGCATTTT.

The CDR3 region is CASRGTFAYEQYF. CDR3 DNA sequence: TGTGCCAGCAGGGGGACGTTTGCCTACGAGCAGTACTTC. The chain is built from TRBV27 and TRBJ2-7, with D perhaps given as TRBD1 or TRBD2 (5 bases each). V lost 6 bases and J lost 2, with 11 bases in between. CDR1 and CDR2 from the germline V gene are MNHEY and SMNVEV (reference sequence). The CDR3 spans 13 residues.

The chain employs TRBV3-1 (or the pseudogene TRBV3-2) and TRBJ1-2, with TRBD1 identical over 8 bases. The V segment lost 4 bases and the J segment 8 bases; nucleotides outside the gene matches: 6. This CDR3 comprises 13 residues. Germline CDR1 reads LGHDT; CDR2 reads YNNKEL (reference sequence). This chain's CDR3 is CASSPDDRGGYTF. The CDR3 bases are TGTGCCAGCAGCCCCGATGACAGGGGCGGCTACACCTTC.

This sequence joins TRBV28 and TRBJ2-3; TRBD2 aligns across 12 bases. CDR1 is MDHEN and CDR2 is SYDVKM in the germline V gene. J lost 4 bases, V lost 6 bases, and 5 bases had no gene match. The CDR3 extends over 15 amino acids. The CDR3 sequence is CASSRLAGAADTQYF. CDR3 coding DNA: TGTGCCAGCAGCAGACTAGCGGGAGCGGCAGATACGCAGTATTTT.

This clone showed up just once. The chain combines TRBV6-2 or TRBV6-3 with TRBJ1-1; maybe TRBD1 (6 bases). The CDR3 is made up of 14 amino acids. V gave up 6 bases and J gave up 4 bases, with 15 bases separating them. Germline loops: CDR1 MNHEY, CDR2 SVGEGT. The CDR3, as DNA: TGTGCCAGCAGCCGCACAGGGTTGAGCACTGAAGCTTTCTTT. Residues: CASSRTGLSTEAFF.

The V call is TRBV27, the J call TRBJ1-1; D is perhaps TRBD1 (6 bases). V was cut by 10 bases and J by 2 bases, with 20 bases left in between. This CDR3 comprises 15 residues. Germline V CDR1 and CDR2: MNHEY, SMNVEV (reference sequence). The CDR3 loop reads CATRTALKVNTEAFF. The DNA of the CDR3 is TGTGCCACCAGGACAGCCTTAAAAGTTAACACTGAAGCTTTCTTT.

There are a few counts of this clone. The chain employs TRBV9 and TRBJ2-2; unclear D gene. The CDR3 is 16 residues long. The ends were cut back, 0 bases at V and 3 bases at J, with 12 bases in the middle. Germline V gives CDR1 SGDLS, CDR2 YYNGEE. This CDR3 is CASSVALGRDTGELFF. Written as DNA, the CDR3 is TGTGCCAGCAGCGTAGCCCTCGGACGGGACACCGGGGAGCTGTTTTTT.

The chain recombines TRBV7-9 with TRBJ1-2, with a weak D call TRBD1 (6 bases). Germline lookup yields CDR1 SEHNR and CDR2 FQNEAQ (reference sequence). The V end was cut by 1 base, the J end by 6 bases, with 9 bases between. This CDR3 is built from 13 residues. The CDR3 loop reads CASSLDTGHGYTF. Written as DNA, the CDR3 is TGTGCCAGCAGCTTAGATACAGGGCATGGCTACACCTTC.

This clone has only one observation. The rearrangement links TRBV3-1 (or the pseudogene TRBV3-2) to TRBJ1-5; D uncertain. The ends were cut back, 4 bases at V and 5 bases at J, with 9 bases in the middle. The V gene's germline CDR1 is LGHDT and CDR2 YNNKEL (reference sequence). The length of the CDR3 is 13 residues. The CDR3 DNA sequence: TGTGCCAGCAGCCTACAGATTGATCAGCCCCAGCATTTT. Translating gives CASSLQIDQPQHF.

The gene calls are TRBV6-2 or TRBV6-3 and TRBJ2-3, with 9 nucleotides matching TRBD2. There are 16 residues in the CDR3. The V and J ends lost 6 bases and 0 bases, in that order; junction bases with no gene match: 7. CDR1 and CDR2 (germline): MNHEY, SVGEGT. CDR3 loop: CASSRPGLASTDTQYF. CDR3 in DNA: TGTGCCAGCAGCCGTCCGGGACTAGCCAGCACAGATACGCAGTATTTT.

This sequence joins TRBV6-4 and TRBJ2-1; D gene uncertain. This CDR3 comprises 13 residues. The germline V and J ends were trimmed by 6 bases and 6 bases, with 12 bases remaining between them. The germline CDR1 and CDR2 sequences are MRHNA and SNTAGT. The CDR3: CASSDRSGNEQFF. The CDR3 bases are TGTGCCAGCAGCGACCGGTCGGGCAATGAGCAGTTCTTC.

The chain links TRBV25-1 to TRBJ1-2; perhaps TRBD1 as D (5 bases). Trimming pared 8 bases from V and 5 bases from J, leaving 15 bases between. The CDR3 contains 13 residues. In germline, CDR1 is MGHDK, CDR2 SYGVNS. The CDR3 nucleotides read TGTGCCAGCTCCCTGGCGGGGCATTATGGCTACACCTTC. It yields the protein CASSLAGHYGYTF.

V gene TRBV5-1 combines with J gene TRBJ2-3; 7 nucleotides match TRBD2. From germline, CDR1 is SGHRS and CDR2 YFSETQ. With 6 bases clipped from V and 4 bases from J, the junction kept 17 bases outside the gene matches. This CDR3 comprises 17 residues. The DNA of the CDR3 is TGCGCCAGCATCCCGGAACTGAGCGGGGCCGGAGCAGATACGCAGTATTTT. Its translation: CASIPELSGAGADTQYF.

This sequence joins TRBV14 and TRBJ1-6, with D possibly being TRBD1 (5 bases). The CDR3 covers 15 residues. V was pared by 3 bases and J by 5 bases, with 11 bases between. Per germline, CDR1 SGHDN and CDR2 FVKESK. The CDR3 sequence: CASSQMGRDNSPLHF. CDR3 sequence (DNA): TGTGCCAGCAGCCAGATGGGACGGGATAATTCACCCCTCCACTTT.

The J gene is TRBJ2-5, the V gene TRBV29-1, with D possibly TRBD1 on 6 matching bases. Trimming removed 6 bases at V and 5 bases at J, with 19 bases between. The germline V gene encodes CDR1 SQVTM and CDR2 ANQGSEA. This CDR3 has 14 residues. The CDR3 DNA is TGCAGCGTCCCGGGACACCCCCTGGGGGAGACCCAGTACTTC. Residues: CSVPGHPLGETQYF. Complete variable domain (other parts from reference TRBV29-1 and TRBJ2-5): SAVISQKPSRDICQRGTSLTIQCQVDSQVTMMFWYRQQPGQSLTLIATANQGSEATYESGFVIDKFPISRPNLTFSTLTVSNMSPEDSSIYLCSVPGHPLGETQYFGPGTRLLVL.

The rearrangement joins TRBV7-7 to TRBJ2-2; no reliable D call. CDR1 and CDR2 (germline): SSHAT, FNYEAQ (reference sequence). This CDR3 has 14 amino acids. V was clipped by 3 bases and J by 7 bases, with 12 bases between them. The CDR3 loop is CASSLNRNFGELFF. The CDR3 region has the DNA TGTGCCAGCAGCTTGAATCGGAACTTCGGGGAGCTGTTTTTT.

The chain has TRBV5-1 and TRBJ1-5, with TRBD1 as a possible D gene (6 bases). Germline assignment: CDR1 SGHRS and CDR2 YFSETQ. The V and J ends lost 4 bases and 4 bases respectively, with 15 bases between them. This CDR3 contains 15 residues. CDR3 in DNA: TGCGCCAGCAGCCTGGACCCCCAGGGGAATCAGCCCCAGCATTTT. This gives the protein CASSLDPQGNQPQHF.